This T cell receptor (beta chain) was documented in a study of blood T cell repertoires in COVID-19. Study background: Samples came from the United States, Italy and Spain, spanning acute and convalescent COVID-19. PBMCs, B-cell-depleted T cells, or T cells provided the cDNA or gDNA that made up the material.

This clone was found once. CDR1 is KGHSH and CDR2 is LQKENI in the germline V gene. The CDR3 is made up of 15 amino acids. V was pared by 3 bases and J by 2 bases, with 13 bases between. Per the authors' pipeline: Reference gene primer amplification gave nucleated cell count estimates. Measured with immunoSEQ multiplex PCR; TCRdb has only the in-frame clones, and not every one. The V and J calls and the clone size are those of that table, but D and trimming were determined from the DNA. The sample has approximately 120,000 clones; roughly 85% are singletons. Sequenced: peripheral blood. The chain combines TRBV18 with TRBJ1-1; D might be TRBD1 (5 bases). The clonotype originates from a human donor in a cohort sampled during active COVID-19. In DNA form, the CDR3 reads TGTGCCAGCTCACCTCAGGGAATGTCCAACACTGAAGCTTTCTTT. Its translation is CASSPQGMSNTEAFF.